Sequencing of this TCR beta chain was carried out in a study of identical twins. This clonotype appeared a few times. Its cognate antigen is unknown. TCRdb processed the 5' RACE reads anew with MiXCR; each CDR3 protein has one entry. Found here are approximately 700,000 distinct CDR3 sequences, 15% to 20% of them singletons; the top ten hold around 13%. Overall study findings and caveats: With monozygotic twins, out-of-frame TCR alpha sharing exceeded what models estimated.

The CDR3 contains 18 residues. Trimming took 1 base from V and 0 from J, leaving 16 bases between them. Germline assignment: CDR1 LGHNA and CDR2 YSLEER. The same data also contributed to another study, on T cells expressing NK-cell markers.

This clonotype originated in a young woman in good health. The specimen sequenced was PBMCs. The chain couples TRBV4-3 to TRBJ2-1, with a weak D call TRBD2 (6 bases). CDR3 sequence (DNA): TGCGCCAGCAGCCAAGGGTGGGAGCGGGCGGTCTCCTACAATGAGCAGTTCTTC. Its protein is CASSQGWERAVSYNEQFF.